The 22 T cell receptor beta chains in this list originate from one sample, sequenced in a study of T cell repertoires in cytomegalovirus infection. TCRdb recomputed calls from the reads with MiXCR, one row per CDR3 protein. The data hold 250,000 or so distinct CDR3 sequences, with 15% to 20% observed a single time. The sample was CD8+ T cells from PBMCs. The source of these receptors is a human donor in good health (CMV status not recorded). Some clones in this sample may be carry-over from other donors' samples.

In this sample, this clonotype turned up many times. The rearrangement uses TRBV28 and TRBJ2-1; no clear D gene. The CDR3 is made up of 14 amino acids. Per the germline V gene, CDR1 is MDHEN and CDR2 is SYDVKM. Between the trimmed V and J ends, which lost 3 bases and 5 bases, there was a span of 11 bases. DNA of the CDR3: TGTGCCAGCAGTTTTCCCGCGGTTAACAATGAGCAGTTCTTC. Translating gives CASSFPAVNNEQFF. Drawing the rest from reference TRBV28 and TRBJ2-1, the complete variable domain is DVKVTQSSRYLVKRTGEKVFLECVQDMDHENMFWYRQDPGLGLRLIYFSYDVKMKEKGDIPEGYSVSREKKERFSLILESASTNQTSMYLCASSFPAVNNEQFFGPGTRLTVL.

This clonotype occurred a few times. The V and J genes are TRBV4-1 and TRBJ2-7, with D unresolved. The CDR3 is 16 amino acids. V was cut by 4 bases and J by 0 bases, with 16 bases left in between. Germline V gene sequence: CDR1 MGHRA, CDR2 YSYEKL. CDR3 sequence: CASSPDRPAFSYEQYF. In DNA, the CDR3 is TGCGCCAGCAGCCCAGACCGGCCGGCATTCTCCTACGAGCAGTACTTC.

The CDR3 is CATSGKKFNQETQYF. In DNA, the CDR3 is TGTGCCACCAGCGGTAAAAAATTTAACCAAGAGACCCAGTACTTC. This sequence joins TRBV15 and TRBJ2-5; D not resolved. CDR1 and CDR2 from the germline V gene are LNHNV and YYDKDF (reference sequence). There are 15 residues in the CDR3. Trimming took off 5 bases at V and 0 bases at J, with 13 bases between the two ends.

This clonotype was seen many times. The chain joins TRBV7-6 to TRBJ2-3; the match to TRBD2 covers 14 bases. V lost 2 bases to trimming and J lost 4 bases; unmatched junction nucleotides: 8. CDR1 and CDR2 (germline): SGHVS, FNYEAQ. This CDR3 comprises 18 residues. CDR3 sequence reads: CASSLLGGLAGEADTQYF. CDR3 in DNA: TGTGCCAGCAGCTTATTGGGGGGACTAGCGGGGGAGGCAGATACGCAGTATTTT.

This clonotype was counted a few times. This CDR3 reads CASSSPSGGAPESQYF. The CDR3 DNA reads as TGTGCCAGCAGCTCCCCTAGCGGGGGGGCACCAGAGTCGCAGTATTTT. This chain uses TRBV7-3 with TRBJ2-3; 12 bases are shared with TRBD2. This CDR3 is built from 16 residues. With 4 bases clipped from V and 10 bases from J, the junction kept 12 bases outside the gene matches. Germline CDR1 and CDR2: SGHTA and FQGTGA.

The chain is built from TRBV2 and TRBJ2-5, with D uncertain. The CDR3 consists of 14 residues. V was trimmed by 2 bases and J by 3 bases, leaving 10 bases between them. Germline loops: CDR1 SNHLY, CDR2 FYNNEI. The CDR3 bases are TGTGCCAGCAGTGAAAGATGGCAGGAAGAGACCCAGTACTTC. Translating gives CASSERWQEETQYF.

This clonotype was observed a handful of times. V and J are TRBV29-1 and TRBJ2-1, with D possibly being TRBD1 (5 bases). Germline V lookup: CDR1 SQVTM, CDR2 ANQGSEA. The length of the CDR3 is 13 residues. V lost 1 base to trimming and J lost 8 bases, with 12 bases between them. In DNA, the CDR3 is TGCAGCGTTGAAGGGGGCCCCGTCGATGAGCAGTTCTTC. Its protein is CSVEGGPVDEQFF.

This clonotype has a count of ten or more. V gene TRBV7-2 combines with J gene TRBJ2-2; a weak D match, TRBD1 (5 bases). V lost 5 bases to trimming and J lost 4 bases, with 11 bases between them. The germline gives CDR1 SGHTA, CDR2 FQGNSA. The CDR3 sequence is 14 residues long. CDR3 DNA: TGTGCCAGCAGCCCTGACAGACTCACCGGGGAGCTGTTTTTT. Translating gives CASSPDRLTGELFF. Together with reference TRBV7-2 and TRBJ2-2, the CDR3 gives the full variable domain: GAGVSQSPSNKVTEKGKDVELRCDPISGHTALYWYRQSLGQGLEFLIYFQGNSAPDKSGLPSDRFSAERTGGSVSTLTIQRTQQEDSAVYLCASSPDRLTGELFFGEGSRLTVL.

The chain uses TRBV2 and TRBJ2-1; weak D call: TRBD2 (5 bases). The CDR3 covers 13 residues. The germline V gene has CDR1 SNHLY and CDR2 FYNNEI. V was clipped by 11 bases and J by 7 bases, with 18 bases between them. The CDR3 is CARTRVNFNEQFF. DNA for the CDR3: TGTGCCCGAACGCGGGTCAACTTTAATGAGCAGTTCTTC. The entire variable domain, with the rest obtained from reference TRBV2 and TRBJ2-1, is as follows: EPEVTQTPSHQVTQMGQEVILRCVPISNHLYFYWYRQILGQKVEFLVSFYNNEISEKSEIFDDQFSVERPDGSNFTLKIRSTKLEDSAMYFCARTRVNFNEQFFGPGTRLTVL.

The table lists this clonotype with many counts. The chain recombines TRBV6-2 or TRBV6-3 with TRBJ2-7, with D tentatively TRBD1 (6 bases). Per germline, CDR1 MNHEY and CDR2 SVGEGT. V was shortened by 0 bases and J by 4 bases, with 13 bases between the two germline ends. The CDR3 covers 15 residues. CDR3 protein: CASSYSGGRSYEQYF. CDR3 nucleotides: TGTGCCAGCAGTTACTCAGGGGGACGAAGTTACGAGCAGTACTTC.

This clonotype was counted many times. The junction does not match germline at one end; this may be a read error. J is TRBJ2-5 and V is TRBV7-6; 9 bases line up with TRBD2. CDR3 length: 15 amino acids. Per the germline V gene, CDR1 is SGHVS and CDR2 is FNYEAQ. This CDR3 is CASSIASGEQETQYF. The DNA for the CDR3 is TGTGCCAGCAGCATAGCTAGCGGGGAACAAGAGACCCAGTACTTC.

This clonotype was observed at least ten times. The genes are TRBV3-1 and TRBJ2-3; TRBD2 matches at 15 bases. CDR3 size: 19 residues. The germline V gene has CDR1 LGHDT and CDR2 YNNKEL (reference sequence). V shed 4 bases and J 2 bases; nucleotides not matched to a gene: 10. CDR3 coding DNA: TGTGCCAGCAGCCCCGGACTAGCGGGGGGGCCGACAGTCACAGATACGCAGTATTTT. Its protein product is CASSPGLAGGPTVTDTQYF.

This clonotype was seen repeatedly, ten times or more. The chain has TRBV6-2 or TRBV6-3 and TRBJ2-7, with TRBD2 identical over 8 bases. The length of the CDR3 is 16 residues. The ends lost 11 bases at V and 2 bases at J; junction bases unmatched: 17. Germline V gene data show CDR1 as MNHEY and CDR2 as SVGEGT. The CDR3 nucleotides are TGTGCCGCAACCACCCCTGGCGGGGGGCCAACCTACGAGCAGTACTTC. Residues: CAATTPGGGPTYEQYF.

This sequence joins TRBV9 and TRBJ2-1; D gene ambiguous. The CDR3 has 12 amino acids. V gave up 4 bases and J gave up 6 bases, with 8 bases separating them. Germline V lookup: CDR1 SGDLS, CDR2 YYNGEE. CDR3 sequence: CASSPPANEQFF. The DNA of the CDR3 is TGTGCCAGCAGCCCCCCGGCCAATGAGCAGTTCTTC.

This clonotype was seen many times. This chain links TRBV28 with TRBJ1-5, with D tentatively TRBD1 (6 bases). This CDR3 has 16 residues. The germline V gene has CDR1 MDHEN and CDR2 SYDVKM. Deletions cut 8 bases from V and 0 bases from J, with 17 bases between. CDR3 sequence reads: CASRGPVAYSNQPQHF. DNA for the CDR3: TGTGCCAGCCGGGGGCCGGTCGCATATAGCAATCAGCCCCAGCATTTT.

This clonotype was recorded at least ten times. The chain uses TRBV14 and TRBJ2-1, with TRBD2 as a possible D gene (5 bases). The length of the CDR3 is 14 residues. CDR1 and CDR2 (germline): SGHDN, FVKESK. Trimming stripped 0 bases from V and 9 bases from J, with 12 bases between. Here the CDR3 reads CASSQDVREGEQFF. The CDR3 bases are TGTGCCAGCAGCCAAGATGTCCGGGAAGGTGAGCAGTTCTTC.

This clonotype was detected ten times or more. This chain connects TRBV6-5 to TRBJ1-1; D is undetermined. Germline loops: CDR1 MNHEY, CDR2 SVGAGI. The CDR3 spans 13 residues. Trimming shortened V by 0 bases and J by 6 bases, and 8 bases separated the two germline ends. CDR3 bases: TGTGCCAGCAGTTACTCTCCCCAATCTGAAGCTTTCTTT. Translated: CASSYSPQSEAFF.

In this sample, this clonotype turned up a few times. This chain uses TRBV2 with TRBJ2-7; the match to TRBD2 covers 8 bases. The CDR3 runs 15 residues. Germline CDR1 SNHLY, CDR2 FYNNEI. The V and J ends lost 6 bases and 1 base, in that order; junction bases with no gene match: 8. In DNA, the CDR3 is TGTGCCAGCAGCAATGAGCGGGGGCGATCCTACGAGCAGTACTTC. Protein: CASSNERGRSYEQYF.

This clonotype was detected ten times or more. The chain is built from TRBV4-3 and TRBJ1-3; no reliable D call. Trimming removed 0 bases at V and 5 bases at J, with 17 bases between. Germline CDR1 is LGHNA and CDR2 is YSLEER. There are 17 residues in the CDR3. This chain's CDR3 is CASSQDQRGGMRNTIYF. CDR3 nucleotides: TGCGCCAGCAGCCAAGATCAGCGGGGTGGAATGCGAAACACCATATATTTT.

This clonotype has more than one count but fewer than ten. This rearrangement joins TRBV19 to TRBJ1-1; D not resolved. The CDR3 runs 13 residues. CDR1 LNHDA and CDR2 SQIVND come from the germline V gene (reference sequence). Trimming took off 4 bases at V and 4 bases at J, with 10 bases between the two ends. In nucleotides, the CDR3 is TGTGCCAGTAGTACTTATATCTCCACTGAAGCTTTCTTT. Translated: CASSTYISTEAFF.

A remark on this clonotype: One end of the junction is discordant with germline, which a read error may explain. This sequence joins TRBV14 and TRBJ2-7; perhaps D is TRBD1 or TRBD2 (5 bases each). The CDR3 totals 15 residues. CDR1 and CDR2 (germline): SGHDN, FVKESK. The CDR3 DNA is TGTGCCAGCAGCCAAGAGTCCGGGGCGGCCTACGAGCAGTGCTTC. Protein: CASSQESGAAYEQCF.

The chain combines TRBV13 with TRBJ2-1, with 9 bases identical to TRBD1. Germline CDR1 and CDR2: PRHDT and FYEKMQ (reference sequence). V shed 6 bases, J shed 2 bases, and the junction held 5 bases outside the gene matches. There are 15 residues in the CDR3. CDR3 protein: CASSSDRGTYNEQFF. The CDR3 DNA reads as TGTGCCAGCAGTTCGGACAGGGGAACCTACAATGAGCAGTTCTTC.